This T cell receptor (beta chain) was sequenced during a study of blood T cell repertoires in COVID-19 (dated by TCRdb to about 2020). With respect to the entire study: Samples covering the acute and convalescent phases of COVID-19 were provided by collaborators in the United States, Italy and Spain. The prospective study material was composed of cDNA or gDNA derived from T cells, B-cell-depleted T cells, or PBMCs. Subjects who had been exposed to COVID-19, were actively infected with it, or had recovered from it provided the deeply sampled blood TCRbeta repertoires that made up the dataset. The repertoires were made available in a free public database intended to serve as a resource for research on the immune response to SARS-CoV-2. The samples were drawn from two sources: the first 160 participants of the ongoing ImmuneRACE study, and over 950 subjects contributed by 6 global collaborators. Sample metadata almost always included a de-identified subject ID, COVID-19 status, age in years and sex. Where available, HLA class I and class II types were taken from metadata supplied by the sample provider and were not determined by assay-based typing. Points the paper makes about the study in general: The amount of clinical and demographic metadata varied by source and participant and was provided uncurated.

The collaborating institutions used their own protocols to collect whole blood in K2EDTA tubes. For TCRbeta analysis, collaborators shipped samples in one of three forms: frozen whole blood, isolated PBMCs, or DNA extracted from either of those sample types. TCRbeta CDR3 regions were amplified from genomic DNA using the immunoSEQ Assay, a bias-controlled multiplex PCR. The source study handled its data this way. Nucleated cell counts per sample were estimated from amplification of reference gene primers within the assay. To quantify the absolute abundance of each unique TCRbeta CDR3 rearrangement, sequence reads were collapsed and filtered. For each sample, productive Simpson clonality was calculated as the square root of Simpson's diversity index over productive rearrangements. The table comes from immuneACCESS by way of TCRdb, which keeps in-frame sequences with V and J called. Part of the clones is missing from these tables; in studies checked, under half for an unresolved V gene and the rest for unknown reasons. V, J and clone size are taken as reported in that table, and D and trimming were inferred from the DNA itself. This sample has approximately 63,000 clones in its table, and approximately 79% of those were observed once. The ten largest clones add up to 4.5% to 7% of the sample.

Taken from cysteine to phenylalanine, the CDR3 has 14 residues. Only the CDR3 DNA is retained, 42 bases long and in frame from the first base. The germline V gene sets CDR1 to SGHVS and CDR2 to FQNEAQ. V is pruned by 8 bases and J by 9 bases, leaving 8 bases of the junction without a gene match. In the case of this clone: What this receptor recognizes is not known. Base qualities are missing; no much larger clone stands one base away.

The chain couples TRBV7-8 to TRBJ2-1, and 12 bases in between align with TRBD1. This sequence was found in a woman aged 70-85 years with acute or convalescent COVID-19. Sequenced material: peripheral blood. The CDR3 is CASSGTGGRGEQFF. The sequence in DNA is TGTGCCAGCTCCGGGACAGGGGGCCGGGGTGAGCAGTTCTTC.